This TCR beta chain was sequenced in a study of beta chain features in type 1 diabetes. Study-level points and caveats: Patients' naive, central memory and regulatory TCRB repertoires appeared more alike than those of healthy donors.

CD45RO/CCR7/CD25/CD127/CD95/CD27 staining was used to isolate CD4+ naive, central memory, regulatory and stem cell-like memory cells by sorting. As every portion of the isolated RNA was reverse transcribed, the sequencing read expressed TCRB transcripts. The read count averaged roughly 4 million across naive, central memory and regulatory T cell samples. Some clones are missing from TCRdb's copy, which holds only in-frame ones; the method was immunoSEQ multiplex PCR. This sample yields 240,000 or so clones, of which 25% to 30% are seen a single time; roughly 4% belongs to the top ten. In regard to this clone: Its matching antigen is unknown.

This CDR3 is 13 amino acids long. Germline assignment: CDR1 SSHAT and CDR2 FNYEAQ (reference sequence). Deletions cut 1 base from V and 6 bases from J, with 7 bases between. The sequence derives from a man aged 25 to 40 in good health. The sample was central memory CD4+ T cells from blood. This chain uses TRBV7-7 with TRBJ2-1; D not certain. The CDR3 spells CASSLDSANEQFF. The CDR3 DNA reads as TGTGCCAGCAGCTTAGACAGTGCCAATGAGCAGTTCTTC. Full variable domain (remainder filled in from reference TRBV7-7 and TRBJ2-1): GAGVSQSPRYKVTKRGQDVTLRCDPISSHATLYWYQQALGQGPEFLTYFNYEAQPDKSGLPSDRFSAERPEGSISTLTIQRTEQRDSAMYRCASSLDSANEQFFGPGTRLTVL.